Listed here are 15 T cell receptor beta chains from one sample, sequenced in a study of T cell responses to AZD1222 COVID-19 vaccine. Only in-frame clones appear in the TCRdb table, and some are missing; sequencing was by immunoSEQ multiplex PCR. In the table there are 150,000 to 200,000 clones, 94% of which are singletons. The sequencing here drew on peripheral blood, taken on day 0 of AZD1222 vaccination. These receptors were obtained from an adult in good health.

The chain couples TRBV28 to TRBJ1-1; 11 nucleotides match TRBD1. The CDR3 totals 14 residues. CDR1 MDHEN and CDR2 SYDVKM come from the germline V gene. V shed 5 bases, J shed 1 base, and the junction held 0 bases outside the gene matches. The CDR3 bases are TGTGCCAGCAGTGGACAGGGGGCGAACACTGAAGCTTTCTTT. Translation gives CASSGQGANTEAFF.

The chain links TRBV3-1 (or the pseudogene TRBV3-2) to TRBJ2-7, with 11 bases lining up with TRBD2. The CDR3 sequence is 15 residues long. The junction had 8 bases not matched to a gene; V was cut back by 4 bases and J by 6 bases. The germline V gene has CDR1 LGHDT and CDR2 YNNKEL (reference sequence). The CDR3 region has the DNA TGTGCCAGCAGCCGTACGACTAGCGGGAATCGCGAGCAGTACTTC. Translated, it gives CASSRTTSGNREQYF.

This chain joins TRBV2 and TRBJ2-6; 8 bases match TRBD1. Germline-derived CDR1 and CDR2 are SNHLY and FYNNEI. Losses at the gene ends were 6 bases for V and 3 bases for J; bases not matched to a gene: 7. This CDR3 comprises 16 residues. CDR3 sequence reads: CASSRDRFGGANVLTF. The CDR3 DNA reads TGTGCCAGCAGCCGGGACAGGTTCGGTGGGGCCAACGTCCTGACTTTC.

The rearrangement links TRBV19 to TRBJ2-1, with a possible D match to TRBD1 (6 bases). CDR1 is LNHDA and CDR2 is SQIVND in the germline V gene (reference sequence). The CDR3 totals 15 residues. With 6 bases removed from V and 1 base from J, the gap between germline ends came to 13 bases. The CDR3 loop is CASSPSGESYNEQFF. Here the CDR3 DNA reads TGTGCCAGTAGCCCCTCAGGGGAATCCTACAATGAGCAGTTCTTC.

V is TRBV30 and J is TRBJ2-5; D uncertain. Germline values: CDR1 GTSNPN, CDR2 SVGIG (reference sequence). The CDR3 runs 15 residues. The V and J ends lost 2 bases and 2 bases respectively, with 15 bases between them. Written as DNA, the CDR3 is TGTGCCTGGAGTATCGACACAGAGCAACAAGAGACCCAGTACTTC. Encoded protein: CAWSIDTEQQETQYF.

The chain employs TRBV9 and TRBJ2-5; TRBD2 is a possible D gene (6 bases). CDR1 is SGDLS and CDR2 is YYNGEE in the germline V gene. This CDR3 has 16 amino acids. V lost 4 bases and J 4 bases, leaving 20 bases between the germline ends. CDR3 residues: CASSISGGTGGETQYF. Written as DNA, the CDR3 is TGTGCCAGCAGCATTAGCGGAGGGACTGGGGGAGAGACCCAGTACTTC.

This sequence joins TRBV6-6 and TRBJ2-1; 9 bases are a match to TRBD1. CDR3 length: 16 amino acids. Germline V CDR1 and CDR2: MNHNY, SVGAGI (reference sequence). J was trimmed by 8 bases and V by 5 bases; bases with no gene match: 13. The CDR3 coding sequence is TGTGCCAGCAGTCGATCCGGGACAGGGAGGGAGGATGAGCAGTTCTTC. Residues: CASSRSGTGREDEQFF.

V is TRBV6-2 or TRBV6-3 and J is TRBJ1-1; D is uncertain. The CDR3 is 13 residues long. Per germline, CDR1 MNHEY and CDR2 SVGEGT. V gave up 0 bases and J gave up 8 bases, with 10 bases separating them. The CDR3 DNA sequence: TGTGCCAGCAGTTACTCGAAGCAGCCGGAAGCTTTCTTT. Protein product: CASSYSKQPEAFF.

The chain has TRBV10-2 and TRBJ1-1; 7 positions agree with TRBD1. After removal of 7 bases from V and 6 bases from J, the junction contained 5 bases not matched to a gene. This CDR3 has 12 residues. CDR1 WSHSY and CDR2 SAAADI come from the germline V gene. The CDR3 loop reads CASTPRGPEAFF. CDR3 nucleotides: TGCGCCAGCACCCCGAGGGGGCCTGAAGCTTTCTTT.

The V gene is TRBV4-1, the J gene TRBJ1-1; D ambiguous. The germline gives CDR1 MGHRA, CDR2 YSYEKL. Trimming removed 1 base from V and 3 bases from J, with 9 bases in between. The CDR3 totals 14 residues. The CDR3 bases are TGCGCCAGCAGCCAAGTGGGAGTTGACACTGAAGCTTTCTTT. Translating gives CASSQVGVDTEAFF.

For the CDR3, the DNA is TGTGCCAGCAGCCGGGACTACTACGAGCAGTACTTC. Residues: CASSRDYYEQYF. The chain employs TRBV11-2 and TRBJ2-7; 7 nucleotides match TRBD2. With V trimmed by 5 bases and J by 3 bases, 1 base remained unmatched. The CDR3 contains 12 residues. Germline CDR1 SGHAT, CDR2 FQNNGV. Full variable domain (missing parts from reference TRBV11-2 and TRBJ2-7): EAGVAQSPRYKIIEKRQSVAFWCNPISGHATLYWYQQILGQGPKLLIQFQNNGVVDDSQLPKDRFSAERLKGVDSTLKIQPAKLEDSAVYLCASSRDYYEQYFGPGTRLTVT.

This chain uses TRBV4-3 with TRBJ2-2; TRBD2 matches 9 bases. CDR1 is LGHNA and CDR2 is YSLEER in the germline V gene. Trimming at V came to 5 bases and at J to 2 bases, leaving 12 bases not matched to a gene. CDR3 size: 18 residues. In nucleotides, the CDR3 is TGCGCCAGCAGCGTCACGGCGATAGCGGGAGCCAACACCGGGGAGCTGTTTTTT. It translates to CASSVTAIAGANTGELFF.

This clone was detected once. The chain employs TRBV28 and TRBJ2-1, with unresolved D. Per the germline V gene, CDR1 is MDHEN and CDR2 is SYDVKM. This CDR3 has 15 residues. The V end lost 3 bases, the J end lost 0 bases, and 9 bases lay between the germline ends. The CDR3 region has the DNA TGTGCCAGCAGTTTTCTAGGGAACTCCTACAATGAGCAGTTCTTC. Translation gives CASSFLGNSYNEQFF.

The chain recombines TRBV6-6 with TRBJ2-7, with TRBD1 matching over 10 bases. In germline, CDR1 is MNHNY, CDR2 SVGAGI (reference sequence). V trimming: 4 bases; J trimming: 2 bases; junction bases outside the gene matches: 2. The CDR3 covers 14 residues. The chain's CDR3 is CASSWTGGPYEQYF. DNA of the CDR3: TGTGCCAGCAGTTGGACAGGGGGGCCCTACGAGCAGTACTTC.

The CDR3 loop reads CASSTAIRGVGAFF. The CDR3 nucleotides are TGTGCCAGCAGCACAGCCATACGGGGGGTAGGAGCTTTCTTT. The chain has TRBV2 and TRBJ1-1, with a weak D call TRBD1 (5 bases). CDR1 is SNHLY, CDR2 FYNNEI, per germline. This CDR3 spans 14 amino acids. Between the trimmed V and J ends, which lost 6 bases and 10 bases, there was a span of 21 bases.